The text below deals with one T cell receptor (beta chain). These data originate in a study of blood T cell repertoires in COVID-19. CDR3 length equals 14 residues. V was cut by 3 bases and J by 0 bases, with 5 bases left in between. Germline V gene data show CDR1 as KGHDR and CDR2 as SFDVKD. TCRdb's copy holds only in-frame clones and misses some; the assay was immunoSEQ multiplex PCR. Here the sample spans more than 300,000 clones, roughly 85% being singletons. The specimen sequenced was PBMCs or T cells enriched from blood (not recorded which). The receptor's source is a woman in her twenties or thirties who had recovered from COVID-19. The rearrangement links TRBV24-1 to TRBJ1-5; the D is unclear. CDR3 sequence (DNA): TGTGCCACCAGTGATCAGGTTAGCAATCAGCCCCAGCATTTT. Translation gives CATSDQVSNQPQHF.